These 27 T cell receptor beta chains were sequenced from one sample in a study of T cells in Graves' hyperthyroidism and ophthalmopathy. The CDR3 regions of TCR beta were amplified from RNA transcripts. The primer set for the first-round RT-PCR of the TCR CDR3 was HTBI. TCRdb reprocessed the multiplex PCR reads with MiXCR, giving one entry per CDR3 protein. The top ten hold about 35% of the sample, which has approximately 600,000 distinct CDR3 sequences, 20% to 25% seen once. The sequencing sample was made of blood. Receptor source: a man aged 25 to 40 with Graves' ophthalmopathy.

This clonotype turned up a few times. This chain joins TRBV7-9 and TRBJ2-3, with D maybe TRBD1 (5 bases). This CDR3 is built from 16 residues. Germline V gene sequence: CDR1 SEHNR, CDR2 FQNEAQ (reference sequence). The ends were cut back, 8 bases at V and 8 bases at J, with 26 bases in the middle. CDR3 sequence (DNA): TGTGCCAGCGGGTTCATAGGGGATGGGTTATGGTCTACGCAGTATTTT. It specifies CASGFIGDGLWSTQYF.

The chain employs TRBV30 and TRBJ2-7, with 9 bases that match TRBD1. Germline V gives CDR1 GTSNPN, CDR2 SVGIG (reference sequence). Trimming took 2 bases from V and 4 from J; bases not matched to a gene: 3. The CDR3 has 13 residues. The CDR3 loop reads CAWSRDRVYEQYF. CDR3 coding DNA: TGTGCCTGGAGTAGGGACAGGGTTTACGAGCAGTACTTC. Drawing the rest from reference TRBV30 and TRBJ2-7, the complete variable domain is SQTIHQWPATLVQPVGSPLSLECTVEGTSNPNLYWYRQAAGRGLQLLFYSVGIGQISSEVPQNLSASRPQDRQFILSSKKLLLSDSGFYLCAWSRDRVYEQYFGPGTRLTVT.

The chain couples TRBV6-5 to TRBJ1-6; 8 nucleotides line up with TRBD1. Trimming took 2 bases from V and 1 from J; bases not matched to a gene: 7. The germline V gene encodes CDR1 MNHEY and CDR2 SVGAGI. CDR3 length: 18 residues. The CDR3 bases are TGTGCCAGCAGTTACGGGGCAGGGGGCGCTTCCTATAATTCACCCCTCCACTTT. Protein product: CASSYGAGGASYNSPLHF.

This clonotype was seen only a few times. This chain connects TRBV9 to TRBJ2-3; 7 bases agree with TRBD1. V lost 0 bases to trimming and J lost 2 bases; unmatched junction nucleotides: 6. This CDR3 has 16 residues. The germline gives CDR1 SGDLS, CDR2 YYNGEE. The CDR3: CASSVGIGGFTDTQYF. The CDR3 region has the DNA TGTGCCAGCAGCGTAGGGATAGGGGGCTTCACAGATACGCAGTATTTT. Filled out from reference TRBV9 and TRBJ2-3, the complete variable domain reads DSGVTQTPKHLITATGQRVTLRCSPRSGDLSVYWYQQSLDQGLQFLIQYYNGEERAKGNILERFSAQQFPDLHSELNLSSLELGDSALYFCASSVGIGGFTDTQYFGPGTRLTVL.

This clonotype was counted only a few times. The chain recombines TRBV24-1 with TRBJ2-2; D not certain. The CDR3 contains 15 residues. The V end was cut by 0 bases, the J end by 5 bases, with 9 bases between. Germline V gene sequence: CDR1 KGHDR, CDR2 SFDVKD. CDR3 DNA: TGTGCCACCAGTGATTTGGGCAGAGAGACCGGGGAGCTGTTTTTT. It translates to CATSDLGRETGELFF.

The chain employs TRBV5-5 and TRBJ1-2; D not certain. This CDR3 is built from 13 residues. Trimming left V 0 bases short and J 8 bases short, with 11 bases between. CDR1 is SGHKS, CDR2 YYEKEE, per germline (reference sequence). The CDR3 nucleotides read TGTGCCAGCAGCTTGGCCCCCGAGCACGGCTACACCTTC. It translates to CASSLAPEHGYTF.

This clonotype was counted at least ten times. The chain links TRBV10-3 to TRBJ2-1; the D is unclear. Germline lookup yields CDR1 ENHRY and CDR2 SYGVKD. V lost 9 bases and J 5 bases, leaving 11 bases between the germline ends. The CDR3 extends over 12 amino acids. The DNA of the CDR3 is TGTGCCATACGGGCCCTAGACAATGAGCAGTTCTTC. The encoded protein is CAIRALDNEQFF.

On this clonotype: The junction departs from the called germline gene at one end, perhaps through a read error. The chain carries TRBV12-3 or TRBV12-4 and TRBJ2-7; D uncertain. This CDR3 is built from 15 residues. As DNA, the CDR3 is TGTGTCAGCAGTCTCCGGGCCTCCAAGGCCAACGAGCAGTACTTC. It yields the protein CVSSLRASKANEQYF.

This clonotype was detected ten times or more. The V and J genes are TRBV5-8 and TRBJ2-5; D is ambiguous. Germline V gene sequence: CDR1 SGHTS, CDR2 YDEGEE. The V end was cut by 3 bases, the J end by 4 bases, with 7 bases between. The CDR3 contains 12 residues. CDR3 protein: CASSSNGETQYF. The CDR3 coding sequence is TGTGCCAGCAGCTCCAATGGAGAGACCCAGTACTTC. Variable domain in full (rest from reference TRBV5-8 and TRBJ2-5): EAGVTQSPTHLIKTRGQQATLRCSPISGHTSVYWYQQALGLGLQFLLWYDEGEERNRGNFPPRFSGRQFPNYSSELNVNALELEDSALYLCASSSNGETQYFGPGTRLLVL.

This clonotype occurred a few times. The chain employs TRBV28 and TRBJ1-2, with D hard to call. Trimming stripped 2 bases from V and 2 bases from J, with 9 bases between. Germline V CDR1 and CDR2: MDHEN, SYDVKM. The CDR3 is 14 amino acids. The CDR3 protein is CASSLPIRNYGYTF. DNA for the CDR3: TGTGCCAGCAGTTTACCCATCAGGAACTATGGCTACACCTTC.

This clonotype was counted a few times. The chain combines TRBV7-2 with TRBJ1-2; 8 bases are a match to TRBD1. Germline lookup yields CDR1 SGHTA and CDR2 FQGNSA. V lost 6 bases and J lost 2; bases outside the gene matches: 5. The CDR3 runs 14 residues. The CDR3 bases are TGTGCCAGCAGTTTGGGACAGGCGAACTATGGCTACACCTTC. Residues: CASSLGQANYGYTF.

The rearrangement uses TRBV6-1 and TRBJ2-5; D gene uncertain. The germline V and J ends were trimmed by 7 bases and 2 bases, with 11 bases remaining between them. The CDR3 spans 13 residues. Germline V lookup: CDR1 MNHNS, CDR2 SASEGT. CDR3 DNA sequence: TGTGCCAGCAATAGAGGCAGGCAAGAGACCCAGTACTTC. It encodes CASNRGRQETQYF.

This clonotype was recorded only once. The chain employs TRBV10-3 and TRBJ1-2; no firm D call. CDR3 length: 16 amino acids. V was trimmed by 3 bases and J by 2 bases, leaving 16 bases between them. Germline V gene data show CDR1 as ENHRY and CDR2 as SYGVKD. CDR3 residues: CAISDQRAQANYGYTF. CDR3 DNA: TGTGCCATCAGTGACCAACGAGCCCAGGCCAACTATGGCTACACCTTC.

The chain links TRBV27 to TRBJ2-3, with 10 bases identical to TRBD2. This CDR3 has 17 amino acids. V dropped 4 bases and J dropped 5; count of bases not matched to a gene: 12. From germline, CDR1 is MNHEY and CDR2 SMNVEV (reference sequence). The DNA of the CDR3 is TGTGCCAGCAGTTCCCGCTATCTAGCGGGAGACCGAGATACGCAGTATTTT. It codes for CASSSRYLAGDRDTQYF.

Ten or more counts support this clonotype. Here the CDR3 reads CASSLIGLAGNTGELFF. In DNA form, the CDR3 reads TGCGCCAGCAGCTTGATCGGACTAGCGGGAAACACCGGGGAGCTGTTTTTT. The chain uses TRBV5-1 and TRBJ2-2, with TRBD2 identical over 12 bases. Germline V gene lookup returns CDR1 SGHRS and CDR2 YFSETQ. Trimming took 1 base from V and 2 from J; bases not matched to a gene: 3. This CDR3 has 17 amino acids.

This clonotype was picked up many times. This chain joins TRBV6-1 and TRBJ2-7, with D tentatively TRBD2 (6 bases). This CDR3 region has 13 residues. From germline, CDR1 is MNHNS and CDR2 SASEGT. Deletions cut 7 bases from V and 2 bases from J, with 12 bases between. CDR3 in amino acids: CASTPEGTYEQYF. In DNA form, the CDR3 reads TGTGCCAGCACCCCGGAGGGCACCTACGAGCAGTACTTC.

V usage is TRBV18 and J usage is TRBJ2-1; tentative D call: TRBD2 (5 bases). CDR1 is KGHSH, CDR2 LQKENI, per germline. The length of the CDR3 is 13 residues. Trimming stripped 3 bases from V and 9 bases from J, with 12 bases between. The DNA for the CDR3 is TGTGCCAGCTCACCTAGGATGGGGAGTGAGCAGTTCTTC. Translation gives CASSPRMGSEQFF.

At least ten counts were recorded for this clonotype. The V gene is TRBV6-1, the J gene TRBJ1-1; 8 positions match TRBD1. Trimming took 4 bases from V and 4 from J; bases not matched to a gene: 11. Germline CDR1 and CDR2: MNHNS and SASEGT. The CDR3 covers 16 residues. Written as DNA, the CDR3 is TGTGCCAGCAGTGCCGGACAGGGAGTCGACGTCACTGAAGCTTTCTTT. This gives the protein CASSAGQGVDVTEAFF.

The chain couples TRBV20-1 to TRBJ2-5, with 8 bases that match TRBD1. CDR1 and CDR2 from the germline V gene are DFQATT and SNEGSKA (reference sequence). The CDR3 consists of 14 residues. V was clipped by 2 bases and J by 5 bases; unmatched bases: 7. The CDR3 bases are TGCAGTGCTAGACCTCGGACAGGGTGGGAGACCCAGTACTTC. This codes for CSARPRTGWETQYF.

This clonotype was observed at least ten times. DNA for the CDR3: TGTGCCAGCAGAACCGGTGGGGCCAACGTCCTGACTTTC. This translates into CASRTGGANVLTF. The V call is TRBV12-3 or TRBV12-4, the J call TRBJ2-6; D not certain. The CDR3 covers 13 residues. The V end lost 6 bases, the J end lost 3 bases, and 6 bases lay between the germline ends.

The V call is TRBV20-1, the J call TRBJ2-7; no reliable D call. Trimming removed 0 bases at V and 4 bases at J, with 13 bases between. Per the germline V gene, CDR1 is DFQATT and CDR2 is SNEGSKA (reference sequence). CDR3 length equals 14 residues. The DNA of the CDR3 is TGCAGTGCTAGAGACCCCTCCTTTTTATACGAGCAGTACTTC. Protein: CSARDPSFLYEQYF.

This chain joins TRBV27 and TRBJ2-1; TRBD2 agrees at 14 bases. Germline V gene data show CDR1 as MNHEY and CDR2 as SMNVEV (reference sequence). The CDR3 length is 15 residues. With V trimmed by 5 bases and J by 8 bases, 5 bases remained unmatched. CDR3 loop: CASSPGTSGSYEQFF. In DNA form, the CDR3 reads TGTGCCAGCAGTCCTGGGACTAGCGGGAGTTATGAGCAGTTCTTC.

This clonotype has ten or more counts. The J gene is TRBJ2-7, the V gene TRBV7-2, with 8 nucleotides matching TRBD2. Germline trimming cut 6 bases from V and 7 bases from J; bases unmatched to any gene: 11. The CDR3 has 14 amino acids. Germline values: CDR1 SGHTA, CDR2 FQGNSA. The CDR3 bases are TGTGCCAGCAGGCCGCCCGGGGGGGGGGCGGAGCAGTACTTC. This encodes CASRPPGGGAEQYF.

This clonotype was counted many times. The gene calls are TRBV7-9 and TRBJ1-1, with 11 bases aligning to TRBD1. This CDR3 is 15 amino acids long. V dropped 5 bases and J dropped 5; count of bases not matched to a gene: 7. Looked up from germline, CDR1 is SEHNR and CDR2 is FQNEAQ (reference sequence). The CDR3 coding sequence is TGTGCCAGCAGCCTTGGACAGGGGGCAAGAACTGAAGCTTTCTTT. Residues: CASSLGQGARTEAFF.

The CDR3 sequence is CSANPGSNEKLFF. The DNA for the CDR3 is TGCAGTGCTAACCCGGGATCTAATGAAAAACTGTTTTTT. V gene TRBV20-1 combines with J gene TRBJ1-4; D not certain. The CDR3 has 13 amino acids. The germline V and J ends were trimmed by 4 bases and 3 bases, with 9 bases remaining between them. Germline V gene data show CDR1 as DFQATT and CDR2 as SNEGSKA (reference sequence).

This clonotype was observed a handful of times. The chain combines TRBV6-2 or TRBV6-3 with TRBJ2-1; 7 bases agree with TRBD1. With V trimmed by 7 bases and J by 4 bases, 10 bases remained unmatched. The CDR3 is 15 residues long. CDR1 and CDR2 (germline): MNHEY, SVGEGT. The CDR3 reads CASTPGQRHYNEQFF. In DNA, the CDR3 is TGTGCCAGCACCCCGGGACAGCGTCATTACAATGAGCAGTTCTTC.

This clonotype was seen a handful of times. The rearrangement links TRBV11-2 to TRBJ1-1; no definite D call. The ends were cut back, 5 bases at V and 8 bases at J, with 12 bases in the middle. The CDR3 runs 12 residues. CDR1 SGHAT and CDR2 FQNNGV come from the germline V gene. CDR3 in amino acids: CASSLVNGEAFF. The CDR3 DNA is TGTGCCAGCAGCCTCGTGAACGGAGAAGCTTTCTTT. Complete variable domain (other parts from reference TRBV11-2 and TRBJ1-1): EAGVAQSPRYKIIEKRQSVAFWCNPISGHATLYWYQQILGQGPKLLIQFQNNGVVDDSQLPKDRFSAERLKGVDSTLKIQPAKLEDSAVYLCASSLVNGEAFFGQGTRLTVV.